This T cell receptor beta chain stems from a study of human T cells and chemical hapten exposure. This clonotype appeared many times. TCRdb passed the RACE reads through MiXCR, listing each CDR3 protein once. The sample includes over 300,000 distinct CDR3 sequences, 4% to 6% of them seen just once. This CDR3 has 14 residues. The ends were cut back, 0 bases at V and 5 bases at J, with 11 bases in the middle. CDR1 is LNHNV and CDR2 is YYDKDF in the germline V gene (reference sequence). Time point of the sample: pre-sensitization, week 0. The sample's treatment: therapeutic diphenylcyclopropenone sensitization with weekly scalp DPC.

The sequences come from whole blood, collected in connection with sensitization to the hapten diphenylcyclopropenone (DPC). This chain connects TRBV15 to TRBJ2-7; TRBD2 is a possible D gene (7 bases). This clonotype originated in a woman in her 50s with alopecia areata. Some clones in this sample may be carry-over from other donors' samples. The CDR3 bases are TGTGCCACCAGCAGAGACGGGGGGCTAGACGAGCAGTACTTC. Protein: CATSRDGGLDEQYF. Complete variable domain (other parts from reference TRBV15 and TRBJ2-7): DAMVIQNPRYQVTQFGKPVTLSCSQTLNHNVMYWYQQKSSQAPKLLFHYYDKDFNNEADTPDNFQSRRPNTSFCFLDIRSPGLGDTAMYLCATSRDGGLDEQYFGPGTRLTVT.